This TCR beta chain was recovered during a study of cytomegalovirus exposure and HLA in healthy donors. Study information: Earlier, 200 million or so T cells were analyzed, and fewer than 120 million unique TCR beta sequences were found among them.

The table lists this clone with a count of one. The PCR made use of 60 Vbeta and 13 Jbeta primers. The repertoire was sequenced with immunoSEQ multiplex PCR; TCRdb's copy has only in-frame clones and lacks some. The table has about 62,000 clones, just under 75% seen once; the top ten hold 4.5% to 6%. Per the germline V gene, CDR1 is SEHNR and CDR2 is FQNEAQ (reference sequence). The germline V and J ends were trimmed by 0 bases and 8 bases, with 20 bases remaining between them. The CDR3 runs 17 residues. Sequenced material: PBMCs. This sequence joins TRBV7-9 and TRBJ2-1; D is perhaps TRBD1 (5 bases). The sequence was collected from a woman in her 30s in good health and CMV-seronegative. Here the CDR3 reads CASSLAETDYLNDEQFF. The CDR3 DNA reads as TGTGCCAGCAGCTTAGCGGAGACAGATTACCTGAACGATGAGCAGTTCTTC. The full variable domain, rest sourced from reference TRBV7-9 and TRBJ2-1, is DTGVSQNPRHKITKRGQNVTFRCDPISEHNRLYWYRQTLGQGPEFLTYFQNEAQLEKSRLLSDRFSAERPKGSFSTLEIQRTEQGDSAMYLCASSLAETDYLNDEQFFGPGTRLTVL.